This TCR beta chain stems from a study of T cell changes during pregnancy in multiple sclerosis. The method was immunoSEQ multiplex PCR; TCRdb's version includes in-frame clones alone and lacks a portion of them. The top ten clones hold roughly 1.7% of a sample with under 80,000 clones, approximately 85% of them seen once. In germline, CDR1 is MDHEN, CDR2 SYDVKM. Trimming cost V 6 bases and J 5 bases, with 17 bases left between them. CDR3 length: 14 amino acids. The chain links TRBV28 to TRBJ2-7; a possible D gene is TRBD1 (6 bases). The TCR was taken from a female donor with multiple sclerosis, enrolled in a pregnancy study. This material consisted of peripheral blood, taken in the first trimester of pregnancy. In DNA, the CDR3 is TGTGCCAGCAGCCATGCAGGGGAAGTGAACGAGCAGTACTTC. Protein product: CASSHAGEVNEQYF.